The 16 T cell receptor beta chains reported below all come from one sample, sequenced in a study of glioma-infiltrating T cells. TCR alpha and beta CDR3 regions were amplified from RNA using iRepertoire nested multiplex PCR. Using its own MiXCR run on the multiplex PCR reads, TCRdb lists one record per CDR3 protein. The sample consists of some 130,000 distinct CDR3 sequences, roughly a quarter of them appearing once. Sequenced sample: glioma tissue, nonneoplastic brain tissue, or PBMCs (not recorded which). These receptors originate from a human donor with low-grade glioma or glioblastoma, undergoing nonglioma brain surgery, or in good health (not recorded which).

A few counts support this clonotype. The rearrangement uses TRBV24-1 and TRBJ2-3; 10 bases line up with TRBD2. Germline loops: CDR1 KGHDR, CDR2 SFDVKD. CDR3 length equals 17 residues. V gave up 3 bases and J gave up 1 base; unmatched junction bases: 6. This CDR3 reads CATSDAGLARGTDTQYF. DNA for the CDR3: TGTGCCACCAGTGATGCGGGACTAGCGAGGGGCACAGATACGCAGTATTTT.

This sequence joins TRBV11-3 and TRBJ1-1, with 10 positions matching TRBD1. Germline CDR1 SGHNT, CDR2 YENEEA. This CDR3 has 15 residues. J was trimmed by 5 bases and V by 5 bases; bases with no gene match: 8. The CDR3 region is CASSPRQGASTEAFF. The CDR3 nucleotides read TGTGCCAGCAGCCCAAGACAGGGGGCGAGTACTGAAGCTTTCTTT.

This clonotype was recorded a few times. This sequence joins TRBV6-6 and TRBJ1-4; a weak D match, TRBD1 (5 bases). CDR3 length equals 16 residues. The V gene lost 0 bases and the J gene lost 3 bases, with 11 bases spanning the gap. Germline-derived CDR1 and CDR2 are MNHNY and SVGAGI (reference sequence). The CDR3 nucleotides are TGTGCCAGCAGTTACTCGAGGGGCGGCTCTAATGAAAAACTGTTTTTT. Translating gives CASSYSRGGSNEKLFF.

This clonotype was observed a handful of times. The chain joins TRBV20-1 to TRBJ1-4, with D perhaps matching TRBD1 (6 bases). The CDR3 covers 14 residues. Germline CDR1 and CDR2: DFQATT and SNEGSKA (reference sequence). V lost 6 bases, J lost 5 bases, and 16 bases lay in between. The CDR3 DNA sequence: TGCAGTGCCCCGGGGGCAGGACTAAATGAAAAACTGTTTTTT. The encoded protein is CSAPGAGLNEKLFF.

This clonotype has more than one count but fewer than ten. The J gene is TRBJ2-3, the V gene TRBV20-1; 11 bases line up with TRBD2. The V and J ends lost 1 base and 6 bases, in that order; junction bases with no gene match: 12. Germline CDR1 is DFQATT and CDR2 is SNEGSKA (reference sequence). The CDR3 consists of 17 residues. The CDR3: CSARASGPSGGMDTQYF. CDR3 DNA sequence: TGCAGTGCTAGAGCTTCGGGCCCTAGCGGGGGGATGGATACGCAGTATTTT.

The sample holds a few counts of this clonotype. This chain uses TRBV11-1 with TRBJ2-3, with TRBD2 identical over 9 bases. CDR1 and CDR2 (germline): SGHAT, FQDESV (reference sequence). This CDR3 is built from 16 residues. J lost 2 bases, V lost 7 bases, and 10 bases had no gene match. The DNA for the CDR3 is TGTGCCAGCACCATCTCAGCGGGGGGTCACACAGATACGCAGTATTTT. As protein: CASTISAGGHTDTQYF.

This clonotype was recorded many times. The rearrangement uses TRBV6-1 and TRBJ2-3, with a weak D call TRBD1 (6 bases). Germline CDR1 MNHNS, CDR2 SASEGT. The V and J ends lost 5 bases and 4 bases respectively, with 16 bases between them. The CDR3 has 15 residues. The DNA of the CDR3 is TGTGCCAGCAGTACGACCAGGGGTGTCGCAGATACGCAGTATTTT. Protein sequence: CASSTTRGVADTQYF.

A remark on this clonotype: The CDR3 ends on some other residue instead of the conserved phenylalanine or tryptophan, so this is likely a read error. The rearrangement uses TRBV2 and TRBJ1-4; 8 bases line up with TRBD1. This CDR3 has 14 amino acids. Germline CDR1 SNHLY, CDR2 FYNNEI. Trimming at V came to 6 bases and at J to 1 base, leaving 1 base not matched to a gene. The CDR3 DNA reads TGTGCCAGCAGAGACAGGGGAACTAATGAAAAACTGTTTTAT. It yields the protein CASRDRGTNEKLFY.

J is TRBJ1-5 and V is TRBV20-1; D unclear. The CDR3 runs to 14 residues. Germline V gene sequence: CDR1 DFQATT, CDR2 SNEGSKA (reference sequence). The V end lost 3 bases, the J end lost 0 bases, and 9 bases lay between the germline ends. The DNA for the CDR3 is TGCAGTGCTAGCTCCGGTTATAGCAATCAGCCCCAGCATTTT. It is translated as CSASSGYSNQPQHF.

In its sample, this clonotype was seen a few times. The V call is TRBV19, the J call TRBJ1-1; D remains unclear. This CDR3 is built from 16 residues. Germline loops: CDR1 LNHDA, CDR2 SQIVND (reference sequence). V was trimmed by 5 bases and J by 2 bases, leaving 18 bases between them. The CDR3 region is CASSSTWARGNTEAFF. The CDR3 coding sequence is TGTGCCAGTAGTTCTACGTGGGCCCGAGGAAACACTGAAGCTTTCTTT.

V and J are TRBV24-1 and TRBJ1-1; perhaps TRBD1 as D (5 bases). Trimming pared 9 bases from V and 10 bases from J, leaving 20 bases between. Germline V gene data show CDR1 as KGHDR and CDR2 as SFDVKD. CDR3 length: 13 amino acids. The CDR3 sequence is CATGGTGGRGAFF. In DNA, the CDR3 is TGTGCCACCGGGGGGACGGGCGGGAGGGGAGCTTTCTTT.

The rearrangement uses TRBV19 and TRBJ2-1; 9 positions match TRBD1. The CDR3 loop spans 15 amino acids. Germline V lookup: CDR1 LNHDA, CDR2 SQIVND (reference sequence). J lost 0 bases, V lost 6 bases, and 3 bases had no gene match. The chain's CDR3 is CASRTDRGSYNEQFF. The CDR3, as DNA: TGTGCCAGTAGGACGGACAGGGGCTCCTACAATGAGCAGTTCTTC.

This clonotype was seen repeatedly, ten times or more. V gene TRBV6-1 combines with J gene TRBJ1-1; 8 nucleotides agree with TRBD1. Germline assignment: CDR1 MNHNS and CDR2 SASEGT. J lost 1 base, V lost 7 bases, and 11 bases had no gene match. The CDR3 runs to 16 residues. Here the CDR3 reads CASTEVRDRRNTEAFF. In nucleotides, the CDR3 is TGTGCCAGCACCGAAGTTCGGGACAGGCGGAACACTGAAGCTTTCTTT.

This rearrangement joins TRBV11-1 to TRBJ1-1; maybe TRBD1 (6 bases). The length of the CDR3 is 15 residues. V was pared by 1 base and J by 5 bases, with 14 bases between. Germline V CDR1 and CDR2: SGHAT, FQDESV (reference sequence). CDR3 residues: CASSLETGSWTEAFF. The DNA of the CDR3 is TGTGCCAGCAGCTTAGAAACAGGGTCGTGGACTGAAGCTTTCTTT.

This clonotype came up once. A read error is the likely source, as a far larger clone sits one nucleotide away. V is TRBV6-1 and J is TRBJ2-5, with a possible D match to TRBD2 (5 bases). Germline-derived CDR1 and CDR2 are MNHNS and SASEGT. This CDR3 region has 12 residues. CDR3 nucleotide sequence: TGTGCCAGCAGTCCTTTGGGAGAGACCAAGTACTTC. Amino acid sequence: CASSPLGETKYF.

The gene calls are TRBV25-1 and TRBJ1-5; D uncertain. CDR1 is MGHDK, CDR2 SYGVNS, per germline. The CDR3 spans 14 residues. The CDR3 reads CAREGREGNQPQHF. CDR3 sequence (DNA): TGTGCAAGAGAAGGACGGGAGGGCAATCAGCCCCAGCATTTT.